A selection of T cell receptor beta chains follows, all from one sample in a study of T cell repertoires in cytomegalovirus infection. These receptors lack a known antigen. TCRdb used MiXCR to reprocess the reads, holding one entry per CDR3 protein. Counted here are about 920,000 distinct CDR3 sequences, around 32% occurring once; the ten biggest clones make up about 14%. Specimen: cultured CD8+ T cells from PBMCs, collected from culture after CMV antigen stimulation. Every receptor here comes from a human donor in good health (CMV status not recorded). Some clones in this sample may be carry-over from other donors' samples. Both conserved end residues are part of each CDR3. Each record gives: clone size, V gene, D gene, J gene, CDR3 protein, CDR3 DNA. The D gene is left open where the match is weak. Part of the rows lack a size; the others show once, few, many or a class for expanded clones.

NA,TRBV7-6,TRBD1,TRBJ1-5,CASSPTGTNQPQHF,TGTGCCAGCAGCCCGACAGGGACCAATCAGCCCCAGCATTTT
NA,TRBV7-9,NA,TRBJ1-2,CASSLATEAYGYSF,TGTGCCAGCAGCTTAGCGACGGAAGCCTATGGCTACTCCTTC
NA,TRBV7-9,TRBD1,TRBJ1-1,CASSLTGGEWSTEAFF,TGTGCCAGCAGCCTCACAGGGGGCGAATGGTCCACTGAAGCTTTCTTT
few,TRBV7-9,NA,TRBJ1-1,CASSPRSGAFF,TGTGCCAGCAGCCCGAGATCAGGGGCTTTCTTT
NA,TRBV20-1,NA,TRBJ1-6,CSAKLGYDNSPLHF,TGCAGTGCTAAGCTGGGGTACGATAATTCACCCCTCCACTTT
NA,TRBV12-3/TRBV12-4,NA,TRBJ1-2,CVSSSLQNYGYTF,TGTGTCAGCAGCTCGTTGCAAAACTATGGCTACACCTTC
NA,TRBV13,TRBD2,TRBJ2-3,CASSPNAEAGGPTDTQYF,TGTGCCAGCAGCCCAAACGCAGAAGCGGGGGGCCCCACAGATACGCAGTATTTT
NA,TRBV7-2,TRBD1,TRBJ2-1,CASSDRQGTNEQFF,TGTGCCAGCAGCGACCGACAGGGAACCAATGAGCAGTTCTTC
NA,TRBV9,NA,TRBJ2-2,CASSVASQNTGELFF,TGTGCCAGCAGCGTAGCCTCCCAGAACACCGGGGAGCTGTTTTTT
NA,TRBV19,NA,TRBJ2-2,CASSISPGSTGELFF,TGTGCCAGTAGTATATCGCCGGGAAGCACCGGGGAGCTGTTTTTT
NA,TRBV7-9,TRBD2,TRBJ2-3,CASSLIAGGPTDTQYF,TGTGCCAGCAGCCTGATAGCGGGGGGCCCCACGGATACGCAGTATTTT
few,TRBV4-1,NA,TRBJ2-1,CASSQVGTYNEQFF,TGCGCCAGCAGCCAAGTAGGCACCTACAATGAGCAGTTCTTC
few,TRBV2,TRBD1,TRBJ2-3,CASSEDPGGYTDTQYF,TGTGCCAGCAGTGAAGATCCAGGGGGCTACACAGATACGCAGTATTTT
few,TRBV12-3/TRBV12-4,NA,TRBJ1-1,CASSLALGAEAFF,TGTGCCAGCAGTTTAGCGCTGGGGGCTGAAGCTTTCTTT
NA,TRBV27,NA,TRBJ1-5,CASSLLNKGGPQPQHF,TGTGCCAGCAGTTTATTAAACAAAGGGGGGCCGCAGCCCCAGCATTTT
few,TRBV12-5,NA,TRBJ1-2,CASGLTGSLNYGYTF,TGTGCTAGTGGTTTGACAGGGAGCCTGAACTATGGCTACACCTTC
few,TRBV15,NA,TRBJ2-1,CATLTGAGGNEQFF,TGTGCCACCCTGACGGGGGCAGGGGGCAATGAGCAGTTCTTC
few,TRBV5-8,NA,TRBJ2-3,CASSLGIGATDTQYF,TGTGCCAGCAGCTTGGGTATAGGGGCGACAGATACGCAGTATTTT
many,TRBV12-3/TRBV12-4,NA,TRBJ2-3,CASSEFSTDTQYF,TGTGCCAGCAGTGAGTTTTCCACAGATACGCAGTATTTT
few,TRBV10-3,TRBD1,TRBJ2-3,CAISGGTGAGTDTQYF,TGTGCCATCAGTGGTGGGACAGGCGCTGGCACAGATACGCAGTATTTT
NA,TRBV7-3,TRBD1,TRBJ2-1,CASSGRQGPYNEQFF,TGTGCCAGCAGCGGTCGACAGGGTCCCTACAATGAGCAGTTCTTC
few,TRBV11-1,TRBD2,TRBJ2-3,CASSSPALAIYSTDTQYF,TGTGCCAGCAGCTCCCCGGCACTAGCGATATATAGCACAGATACGCAGTATTTT
few,TRBV23-1,NA,TRBJ2-3,CASSQGHRIDTDTQYF,TGCGCCAGCAGTCAAGGACACCGCATCGACACAGATACGCAGTATTTT
few,TRBV27,TRBD1,TRBJ2-5,CASSSDRGQTQYF,TGTGCCAGCAGTTCGGACAGGGGGCAGACCCAGTACTTC
NA,TRBV29-1,TRBD1,TRBJ2-3,CSVTDRGFTDTQYF,TGCAGCGTCACCGACAGGGGATTCACAGATACGCAGTATTTT
few,TRBV11-2,NA,TRBJ2-2,CASSSWVRPGELFF,TGTGCCAGCAGCTCTTGGGTCCGACCCGGGGAGCTGTTTTTT